These 23 T cell receptor beta chains originate from one sample sequenced in a study of shared clonotypes between healthy human individuals. Sequencing was performed with immunoSEQ multiplex PCR; in TCRdb, only in-frame clones are kept and a portion is missing. The sample holds about 120,000 clones; approximately 70% are singletons and the top ten take 24%. Source material: memory CD8+ T cells sorted from blood. The subset here: CD45RO+ cells pooled with CCR7-negative TemRA cells. These receptors originate from a woman aged 30 to 39 in good health.

The CDR3 loop reads CASSLVRSSGGPQYF. The CDR3 DNA reads as TGCGCCAGCAGCTTGGTACGCTCCAGCGGGGGCCCGCAGTATTTT. V is TRBV5-1 and J is TRBJ2-3; 8 nucleotides match TRBD2. The CDR3 has 15 residues. The ends lost 0 bases at V and 10 bases at J; junction bases unmatched: 10. Per germline, CDR1 SGHRS and CDR2 YFSETQ.

This clone was seen a single time. The gene calls are TRBV6-6 and TRBJ2-7; 7 bases align to TRBD2. The germline gives CDR1 MNHNY, CDR2 SVGAGI (reference sequence). This CDR3 contains 15 residues. J lost 0 bases, V lost 2 bases, and 4 bases had no gene match. The CDR3 region is CASSYRIAGSYEQYF. The CDR3 DNA is TGTGCCAGCAGTTACCGTATAGCGGGCTCCTACGAGCAGTACTTC.

The chain uses TRBV27 and TRBJ2-7, with 8 bases lining up with TRBD1. The CDR3 covers 17 residues. Germline V CDR1 and CDR2: MNHEY, SMNVEV (reference sequence). V shed 3 bases and J 0 bases; nucleotides not matched to a gene: 10. The CDR3 reads CASSFIRPGQASYEQYF. As DNA, the CDR3 is TGTGCCAGCAGTTTTATTAGGCCGGGACAGGCCTCCTACGAGCAGTACTTC.

The chain uses TRBV27 and TRBJ1-5; D unclear. The CDR3 totals 14 residues. V was cut by 5 bases and J by 4 bases, with 12 bases left in between. The germline V gene encodes CDR1 MNHEY and CDR2 SMNVEV (reference sequence). CDR3 nucleotide sequence: TGTGCCAGCAGTCCCCCCGGTGTTAATCAGCCCCAGCATTTT. Translation: CASSPPGVNQPQHF.

This sequence joins TRBV9 and TRBJ2-7, with 13 bases fitting TRBD2. The CDR3 runs to 16 residues. V shed 3 bases, J shed 2 bases, and the junction held 5 bases outside the gene matches. The V gene's germline CDR1 is SGDLS and CDR2 YYNGEE. CDR3: CASSDGLAGAPYEQYF. CDR3 DNA: TGTGCCAGCAGCGACGGACTAGCGGGAGCCCCCTACGAGCAGTACTTC.

The rearrangement links TRBV7-3 to TRBJ2-3; D remains ambiguous. The CDR3 sequence is 14 residues long. Germline loops: CDR1 SGHTA, CDR2 FQGTGA. Trimming removed 0 bases at V and 2 bases at J, with 6 bases between. The CDR3 DNA reads as TGTGCCAGCAGCTTAACGGGATTCACAGATACGCAGTATTTT. It encodes CASSLTGFTDTQYF.

The table lists this clone with many counts. The chain couples TRBV25-1 to TRBJ2-7; no clear D gene. Between the trimmed V and J ends, which lost 2 bases and 3 bases, there was a span of 14 bases. This CDR3 has 15 residues. The germline V gene encodes CDR1 MGHDK and CDR2 SYGVNS. CDR3 bases: TGTGCCAGCAGTGAAGGTAGGCAGTTGGGCTACGAGCAGTACTTC. The encoded protein is CASSEGRQLGYEQYF.

The chain couples TRBV7-6 to TRBJ2-1; D not certain. The ends were cut back, 0 bases at V and 0 bases at J, with 18 bases in the middle. CDR3 length: 19 residues. Germline V lookup: CDR1 SGHVS, CDR2 FNYEAQ. CDR3 loop: CASSLATSRERSSYNEQFF. CDR3 nucleotides: TGTGCCAGCAGCTTAGCGACCTCGCGCGAACGCAGCTCCTACAATGAGCAGTTCTTC.

The V gene is TRBV10-3, the J gene TRBJ1-2, with TRBD1 as a possible D gene (6 bases). This CDR3 contains 14 residues. The V end was cut by 5 bases, the J end by 3 bases, with 13 bases between. Germline V CDR1 and CDR2: ENHRY, SYGVKD. CDR3 nucleotide sequence: TGTGCCATCAGTCCTCGGAAGGGGGACTATGGCTACACCTTC. Translation gives CAISPRKGDYGYTF.

The chain has TRBV7-9 and TRBJ1-1; D uncertain. CDR3 length equals 15 residues. Per germline, CDR1 SEHNR and CDR2 FQNEAQ (reference sequence). The V end was cut by 0 bases, the J end by 1 base, with 9 bases between. The DNA for the CDR3 is TGTGCCAGCAGCTTAGCTTGGTCAGCGAACACTGAAGCTTTCTTT. Translating it yields CASSLAWSANTEAFF.

The chain carries TRBV27 and TRBJ2-1; 14 bases are shared with TRBD2. The CDR3 runs 17 residues. CDR1 is MNHEY, CDR2 SMNVEV, per germline (reference sequence). V lost 7 bases and J lost 7; bases outside the gene matches: 12. As DNA, the CDR3 is TGTGCCAGCAATGCCGGGACTAGCGGGAGTAGGGGGAATGAGCAGTTCTTC. Its translation is CASNAGTSGSRGNEQFF.

V usage is TRBV7-6 and J usage is TRBJ2-3, with TRBD2 matching 16 bases. The V and J ends lost 5 bases and 2 bases, in that order; junction bases with no gene match: 7. This CDR3 contains 18 residues. Germline CDR1 reads SGHVS; CDR2 reads FNYEAQ. Here the CDR3 DNA reads TGTGCCAGCAGCGCGGGACTAGCGGGAGGGTGGATCACAGATACGCAGTATTTT. It specifies CASSAGLAGGWITDTQYF.

V and J are TRBV11-2 and TRBJ2-3; D unclear. The CDR3 is 13 residues long. V was shortened by 5 bases and J by 3 bases, with 9 bases between the two germline ends. Germline CDR1 is SGHAT and CDR2 is FQNNGV. CDR3 DNA sequence: TGTGCCAGCAGCCGCACCTCAACAGATACGCAGTATTTT. This codes for CASSRTSTDTQYF.

The gene calls are TRBV6-4 and TRBJ2-3; D possibly uses TRBD1 or TRBD2 (6 bases each). The CDR3 length is 15 residues. Trimming removed 2 bases at V and 0 bases at J, with 9 bases between. Germline CDR1 is MRHNA and CDR2 is SNTAGT. The CDR3 reads CASSDGGTSTDTQYF. In DNA, the CDR3 is TGTGCCAGCAGTGACGGGGGGACAAGCACAGATACGCAGTATTTT.

This chain joins TRBV5-1 and TRBJ2-7; D is unresolved. Trimming cost V 2 bases and J 3 bases, with 9 bases left between them. This CDR3 region has 13 residues. Germline lookup yields CDR1 SGHRS and CDR2 YFSETQ. CDR3 loop: CASSFDLFYEQYF. The CDR3 DNA sequence: TGCGCCAGCAGCTTCGACTTATTCTACGAGCAGTACTTC.

About this clone: This may arise from a read error, as a much more abundant clone is one base away. The chain employs TRBV6-4 and TRBJ2-2; 9 bases are shared with TRBD2. J lost 3 bases, V lost 0 bases, and 5 bases had no gene match. This CDR3 is 17 amino acids long. Per germline, CDR1 MRHNA and CDR2 SNTAGT. CDR3 sequence (DNA): TGTGCCAGCAGTGACTCGATTCAGCGGGAGGACACCGGGGAGCTGTTTTTT. Residues: CASSDSIQREDTGELFF.

The chain links TRBV28 to TRBJ2-5; no firm D call. Per the germline V gene, CDR1 is MDHEN and CDR2 is SYDVKM. V dropped 5 bases and J dropped 4 bases, with 11 bases sitting between them. The CDR3 is 13 residues long. The CDR3 bases are TGTGCCAGCAGTCCGCCCTGGGGAGAGACCCAGTACTTC. It codes for CASSPPWGETQYF.

In its sample, this clone was seen once. The chain is built from TRBV25-1 and TRBJ2-5; D unresolved. This CDR3 is built from 12 residues. V was trimmed by 3 bases and J by 2 bases, leaving 4 bases between them. CDR1 is MGHDK and CDR2 is SYGVNS in the germline V gene. CDR3 DNA: TGTGCCAGCAGTGAGCCTCAAGAGACCCAGTACTTC. Translation: CASSEPQETQYF.

The genes are TRBV15 and TRBJ1-3, with no clear D. CDR3 length equals 12 residues. Per the germline V gene, CDR1 is LNHNV and CDR2 is YYDKDF (reference sequence). V was trimmed by 4 bases and J by 0 bases, leaving 1 base between them. CDR3: CATSTSGNTIYF. In DNA, the CDR3 is TGTGCCACCAGCACCTCTGGAAACACCATATATTTT.

The CDR3 DNA is TGTGCCAGCAGTGAAGTGAGGGATGGCTACACCTTC. Translation: CASSEVRDGYTF. The genes are TRBV25-1 and TRBJ1-2; D is ambiguous. V was clipped by 2 bases and J by 6 bases, with 7 bases between them. The CDR3 is made up of 12 amino acids. CDR1 is MGHDK, CDR2 SYGVNS, per germline.

V is TRBV6-1 and J is TRBJ2-1; TRBD1 might be the D (5 bases). CDR1 and CDR2 (germline): MNHNS, SASEGT. V lost 2 bases, J lost 9 bases, and 20 bases lay in between. The CDR3 covers 16 residues. The CDR3 protein is CASSEPLRQPPREQFF. The DNA of the CDR3 is TGTGCCAGCAGTGAACCCCTAAGACAGCCGCCCCGTGAGCAGTTCTTC.

The chain links TRBV14 to TRBJ2-3, with 14 nucleotides matching TRBD2. This CDR3 region has 18 residues. Looked up from germline, CDR1 is SGHDN and CDR2 is FVKESK. V dropped 6 bases and J dropped 3; count of bases not matched to a gene: 11. Written as DNA, the CDR3 is TGTGCCAGCAGAAGAACAGGGGGACTAGCGGGAGAGACAGATACGCAGTATTTT. Protein sequence: CASRRTGGLAGETDTQYF.

In this sample, this clone turned up many times. V and J are TRBV6-6 and TRBJ2-3, with TRBD1 matching over 9 bases. The CDR3 is made up of 15 amino acids. The ends lost 5 bases at V and 4 bases at J; junction bases unmatched: 7. The germline gives CDR1 MNHNY, CDR2 SVGAGI (reference sequence). The CDR3 bases are TGTGCCAGCAGTCCGATGGACAGGGGCCCAGATACGCAGTATTTT. Translation gives CASSPMDRGPDTQYF.